The entry below gives a single TCR beta chain sequence along with its context. The data were taken from a study of blood T cell repertoires in COVID-19. Participant age was about 18 to 89 years, and participants resided in 24 US areas. Per the original methods: Reference gene primer amplification gave estimated nucleated cell counts. This table comes from immunoSEQ multiplex PCR, and its TCRdb copy is limited to in-frame clones, with some not included. That table supplies the V and J calls and clone size; D and trimming were determined from the DNA. The table has 450,000 to 500,000 clones, about nine tenths seen once. In germline, CDR1 is SGHTA, CDR2 FQGNSA. CDR3 size: 13 residues. With 4 bases removed from V and 4 bases from J, the gap between germline ends came to 10 bases.

The clonotype comes from a woman under 30 who had recovered from COVID-19. The V gene is TRBV7-2, the J gene TRBJ1-2; possible D gene TRBD1, 5 bases. Material for sequencing was PBMCs or T cells enriched from blood (not recorded which). The CDR3 nucleotides read TGTGCCAGCAGCTCTGGGGCTTTCTATGGCTACACCTTC. It specifies CASSSGAFYGYTF.